The clone carrying this T cell receptor beta chain has a single count. The antigen remains unidentified. There are 13 residues in the CDR3. Trimming stripped 2 bases from V and 4 bases from J, with 7 bases between. Germline V gene lookup returns CDR1 SGHTA and CDR2 FQGNSA. The data stem from a study of OX40 agonist ivuxolimab in advanced cancers. In the study overall: Patients received ivuxolimab, an agonistic anti-OX40 (CD134) antibody. Among those enrolled, mean age was about 58 years (range about 20 to 79) and about 79% were male. Overall study results and limits: The study observed clonal expansion of CD4+ and CD8+ blood T cells by week 6 at 0.1 to 3.0 mg/kg. The study found that CD8+ T cells averaged more expanded clones than CD4+.

Profiled with immunoSEQ multiplex PCR; TCRdb holds only in-frame clones, not every one. The sample records under 85,000 clones, approximately 81% being singletons. Specimen: CD4+ or CD8+ T cells sorted from blood, collected in a trial of the OX40 agonist ivuxolimab. The rearrangement links TRBV7-2 to TRBJ2-3; D is ambiguous. The origin of this receptor is an adult with an advanced solid tumor such as melanoma, head and neck, liver or kidney cancer. In DNA, the CDR3 is TGTGCCAGCAGCTTATATTCCCCAGATACGCAGTATTTT. Residues: CASSLYSPDTQYF.